This T cell receptor (beta chain) was profiled in a study of cytomegalovirus exposure and HLA in healthy donors. Overall study results and limits: Reported performance of the classifier showed diagnosis of cytomegalovirus status with high specificity and sensitivity. Sequences of the TCR beta chain were said to predict the HLA-A and HLA-B alleles of most subjects accurately.

The CDR3 has 11 amino acids. V dropped 3 bases and J dropped 5 bases, with 4 bases sitting between them. The germline V gene encodes CDR1 KGHSH and CDR2 LQKENI. Each donor was healthy, and each was a bone marrow donor. Donors likely had unrecorded immune exposures despite being nominally healthy when sampled. On this clone: Antigen: not known. Other nucleotide sequences in the sample specify the same CDR3.

The PCR contained 60 Vbeta and 13 Jbeta primers. The repertoire was sequenced with immunoSEQ multiplex PCR; TCRdb's copy has only in-frame clones and lacks some. The data show about 160,000 clones, 75% to 90% seen once. The genes are TRBV18 and TRBJ2-5; D gene uncertain. What was sequenced was PBMCs. The source of this sequence is a woman between 18 and 30 years old in good health and CMV-seronegative. DNA for the CDR3: TGTGCCAGCTCACCCGAGGAGACCCAGTACTTC. It yields the protein CASSPEETQYF.